This is a list of T cell receptor beta chains from one sample in a study of CD8 T cells in ankylosing spondylitis. Using its own MiXCR run on the 5' RACE reads, TCRdb lists one record per CDR3 protein. The table includes 120,000 or so distinct CDR3 sequences, roughly an eighth detected once. Material: blood, either unsorted or a sorted T cell fraction (not recorded which). These receptors came from a female donor with ankylosing spondylitis or in good health (not recorded which). CDR3s include the opening cysteine and the closing phenylalanine or tryptophan. The D gene is left open where the match is weak. The size field is filled for only some rows; it gives once, few, many or a size class.

j_call clone_size v_call d_call cdr3_aa cdr3_nt
TRBJ2-1 few TRBV18 TRBD2 CASQMLAGVYNEQFF TGTGCCAGCCAGATGCTAGCGGGGGTGTACAATGAGCAGTTCTTC
TRBJ2-3 . TRBV12-3/TRBV12-4 TRBD2 CASRISGRGQYF TGTGCCAGCAGGATAAGCGGGAGAGGGCAGTATTTT
TRBJ1-6 many TRBV5-1 . CASSLEDNSPLHF TGCGCCAGCAGCTTGGAGGATAATTCACCCCTCCACTTT
TRBJ2-7 . TRBV18 . CASSPPHGSYEQYF TGTGCCAGCTCACCACCGCACGGGTCCTACGAGCAGTACTTC
TRBJ2-1 few TRBV7-3 TRBD2 CASSRSQAGGAWGEQFF TGTGCCAGCAGCCGCAGTCAAGCGGGAGGGGCATGGGGTGAGCAGTTCTTC
TRBJ2-2 many TRBV6-5 . CASSYRPTDANTGELFF TGTGCCAGCAGTTACCGCCCTACAGATGCGAACACCGGGGAGCTGTTTTTT
TRBJ2-3 few TRBV19 . CASSMSGASTDTQYF TGTGCCAGTAGTATGTCAGGAGCCAGCACAGATACGCAGTATTTT
TRBJ2-2 many TRBV20-1 TRBD2 CSAREATREGLTGELFF TGCAGTGCTAGAGAAGCCACGCGGGAGGGTCTCACCGGGGAGCTGTTTTTT
TRBJ1-5 few TRBV5-1 . CASSPGWSNQPQHF TGCGCCAGCAGCCCCGGTTGGAGCAATCAGCCCCAGCATTTT
TRBJ2-5 few TRBV5-1 TRBD1 CASRTGQGAQETQYF TGCGCCAGCAGAACGGGACAGGGGGCGCAAGAGACCCAGTACTTC
TRBJ2-1 few TRBV2 TRBD1 CASSPRGQGTNEQFF TGTGCCAGCAGTCCGAGGGGACAGGGAACGAATGAGCAGTTCTTC
TRBJ2-3 few TRBV7-8 . CASRTAFHGADTQYF TGTGCCAGTCGGACGGCCTTCCATGGGGCAGATACGCAGTATTTT
TRBJ2-1 many TRBV12-3/TRBV12-4 TRBD1 CASSPGTGPVEQFF TGTGCCAGCAGCCCAGGGACAGGGCCGGTTGAGCAGTTCTTC
TRBJ2-2 few TRBV27 TRBD1 CASSLGQGRAGELFF TGTGCCAGCAGTCTGGGACAGGGGAGGGCCGGGGAGCTGTTTTTT
TRBJ2-7 . TRBV6-6 . CASLQDPVNEQYF TGTGCCAGCCTACAGGATCCTGTTAACGAGCAGTACTTC
TRBJ2-6 . TRBV5-1 . CVSSKGDSGANVLTF TGCGTCAGCAGCAAAGGTGACTCTGGGGCCAACGTCCTGACTTTC
TRBJ2-3 few TRBV7-2 TRBD1 CASNRGSGTGTDTQYF TGTGCCAGCAACCGAGGATCCGGGACAGGGACAGATACGCAGTATTTT
TRBJ1-3 few TRBV2 . CASSDNWGAGNTIYF TGTGCCAGCAGTGATAATTGGGGAGCTGGAAACACCATATATTTT
TRBJ2-7 . TRBV7-3 TRBD2 CASSSRTGLAGEASYEQYF TGTGCCAGCAGCTCTCGAACGGGACTAGCGGGAGAGGCGTCCTACGAGCAGTACTTC
TRBJ2-2 few TRBV14 . CASSQALNTGELFF TGTGCCAGCAGCCAAGCGCTGAACACCGGGGAGCTGTTTTTT
TRBJ2-7 many TRBV20-1 . CSAIYQARPYEQYF TGCAGTGCTATCTACCAGGCCAGACCCTACGAGCAGTACTTC
TRBJ2-7 . TRBV19 . CASSTQGGTYEQYF TGTGCCAGTAGTACTCAGGGGGGTACCTACGAGCAGTACTTC
TRBJ1-2 . TRBV5-1 TRBD1 CASSRGQGYGYTF TGCGCCAGCAGCCGTGGACAGGGCTATGGCTACACCTTC
TRBJ2-1 many TRBV20-1 TRBD1 CSATGQGFGNEQFF TGCAGTGCTACTGGACAGGGATTCGGGAATGAGCAGTTCTTC
TRBJ1-1 many TRBV12-3/TRBV12-4 . CASSLTRRPEAFF TGTGCCAGCAGTTTGACTCGACGACCTGAAGCTTTCTTT
TRBJ2-1 few TRBV5-5 TRBD2 CASSSRGVWQFF TGTGCCAGCAGCTCACGGGGGGTTTGGCAGTTCTTC
TRBJ2-3 . TRBV7-2 . CASSPLALGPTDTQYF TGTGCCAGCAGCCCTCTCGCGCTTGGGCCCACAGATACGCAGTATTTT
TRBJ2-5 . TRBV29-1 . CSVPPYEGSQETQYF TGCAGCGTTCCCCCCTATGAAGGGTCCCAAGAGACCCAGTACTTC
TRBJ2-7 few TRBV7-2 TRBD1 CASSWAGQGALGEQYF TGTGCCAGCAGCTGGGCCGGACAGGGGGCGCTAGGGGAGCAGTACTTC
TRBJ1-1 . TRBV7-9 TRBD1 CASRTGQGRDTEAFF TGTGCCAGCAGGACTGGACAGGGTCGGGACACTGAAGCTTTCTTT
TRBJ1-2 . TRBV7-2 . CASSVDGYGYTF TGTGCCAGCAGCGTAGATGGCTATGGCTACACCTTC
TRBJ1-5 many TRBV20-1 . CSAEEPQINQPQHF TGCAGTGCCGAGGAACCACAGATCAATCAGCCCCAGCATTTT